A single T cell receptor (beta chain) is shown here with its context. Its antigen has not been determined. This sample was taken from a study of CXCR3-negative and CXCR3-positive naive CD8 T cells (dated by TCRdb to about 2019). A note on the overall study: In total, 110 million to 150 million TRB reads were obtained, corresponding to roughly 1.5 +/- 0.3 million reads per library. Diversity and physicochemical repertoire analyses covered over 10 donors pooled from two independent experiments. Naive subsets from several donors and memory cells from 3 donors were included in the TRBV-TRBJ cluster analysis.

CDR1 and CDR2 are read off the germline V gene as ENHRY and SYGVKD. The CDR3 covers 17 residues, taking in both the cysteine and the phenylalanine. This entry has no DNA. Each CD8+ T cell subset was flow-sorted in triplicate, and 300,000 or so cells per subset were placed directly into RLT lysis buffer. To exclude memory contaminants, naive CD8+ T cells were stringently defined as CD45RO-CCR7+CD27+CD95-. Peripheral blood mononuclear cells were isolated from buffy coats using standard density gradient centrifugation. Naive CXCR3-negative and CXCR3-positive CD8+ T cells were flow-sorted on a FACSAria III. Total RNA was extracted from sorted cells with an RNeasy Mini Kit. This sample was sequenced with a NextSeq 550. The Human TCR Profiling Kit (MiLaboratory) was used to make UMI-labeled 5' RACE TRB cDNA libraries. The full amount of extracted RNA was used for cDNA synthesis, and the full amount of resulting cDNA was used for PCR amplification. The libraries were made side by side, with each library going through the same number of PCR cycles. The published analysis was carried out like this. With a requirement of at least two reads per UMI, MIGEC and MiXCR extracted about 50,000 +/- 10,000 unique UMI-labeled TRB cDNA molecules per library. Each library averaged 40,000 +/- 10,000 functional in-frame TRB CDR3 nucleotide clonotypes without stop codons. After each sample was downsampled to 5000 UMI-labeled TRB molecules, VDJtools was used to calculate diversity metrics such as normalized Shannon-Wiener and Chao1. VDJtools was used to calculate clonotype-size-weighted physicochemical properties of the central five CDR3 residues, namely interaction energy, strength, volume and Kidera factor 4. Once TCRdb had reprocessed the reads, it stored one entry per CDR3 protein sequence and supplied no DNA. The V and J calls come from TCRdb's annotation, not from the publication. For this sample, the table gives some 130,000 distinct CDR3 sequences. The ten largest clones capture about 0.62% of the sample.

On the study overall, not on this receptor specifically: TRB CDR3s from CXCR3-positive naive cells showed higher hydrophobicity (lower Kidera factor 4), lower energy, and higher strength and volume indices than CXCR3-negative naive cells. Surface CD5, linked to self-reactivity in mice, was comparable between naive subsets; TCR interaction strength was therefore also inferred from TRB CDR3 physicochemical properties. CXCR3 expression partially decreased after cryopreservation, so most assays used freshly isolated PBMCs. Repertoire diversity was comparably high in both naive subsets but much lower in memory CD8+ T cells. TRBV-TRBJ usage was similar between naive CXCR3-negative and CXCR3-positive cells from the same donor, while memory cells showed distinct patterns.

This receptor was identified in a human donor in good health. Some clones in this sample may be carry-over from other donors' samples. Material for sequencing was naive CXCR3+ CD8+ T cells from blood. The cell subset or site tag for this specimen amounts to: CD45RO-CCR7+CD27+CD95- naive CD8+ T cells expressing CXCR3 (TNR3+). This sequence uses TRBV10-3 and TRBJ1-2; the D gene TCRdb calls, TRBD1, cannot be checked with no DNA. This receptor carries the CDR3 CAISESLGVRDSYGYTF.